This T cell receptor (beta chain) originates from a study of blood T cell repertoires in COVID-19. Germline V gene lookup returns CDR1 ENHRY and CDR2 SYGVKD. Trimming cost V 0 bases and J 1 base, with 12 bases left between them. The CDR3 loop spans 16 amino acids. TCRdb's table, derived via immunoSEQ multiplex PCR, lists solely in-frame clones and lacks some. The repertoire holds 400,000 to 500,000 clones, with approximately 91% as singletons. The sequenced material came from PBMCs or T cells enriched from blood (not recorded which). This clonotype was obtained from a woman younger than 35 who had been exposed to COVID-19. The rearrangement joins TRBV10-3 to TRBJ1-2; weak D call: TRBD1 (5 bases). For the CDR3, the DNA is TGTGCCATCAGTGAGTCCGGGGGATACTTTAACTATGGCTACACCTTC. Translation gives CAISESGGYFNYGYTF.